This T cell receptor beta chain was profiled in a study of blood T cell repertoires in COVID-19. Study context: The samples span acute and convalescent COVID-19 from the United States, Italy and Spain. The cDNA or gDNA used as material had been derived from T cells, B-cell-depleted T cells, or PBMCs.

From germline, CDR1 is KGHSH and CDR2 LQKENI. With 2 bases removed from V and 12 bases from J, the gap between germline ends came to 13 bases. CDR3 size: 13 residues. Authors' methods: Reference gene primers were amplified, and this amplification served to estimate nucleated cell counts. Sequenced by immunoSEQ multiplex PCR; TCRdb stores in-frame clones only, minus some. V and J calls and clone size are as listed in that table; D and trimming were resolved from the DNA. The table includes 65,000 to 90,000 clones, 65% to 85% detected once. The receptor comes from a human donor in a cohort sampled during active COVID-19. The chain carries TRBV18 and TRBJ1-4; tentative D call: TRBD1 (6 bases). The sequenced material came from peripheral blood. In DNA form, the CDR3 reads TGTGCCAGCTCACCAATCCAGGGGACGGAACTGTTTTTT. The encoded protein is CASSPIQGTELFF.